The clone carrying this TCR beta chain has ten or more counts. This CDR3 spans 16 amino acids. The V gene end was trimmed by 1 base and the J gene end by 5 bases; junction bases not matched to a gene: 9. The data belong to a study of patients and donors after allogeneic stem cell transplantation. Using its own MiXCR run on the RT-PCR reads, TCRdb lists one record per CDR3 protein. The sample consists of fewer than 500,000 distinct CDR3 sequences, about a sixth of them appearing once. The chain uses TRBV12-3 or TRBV12-4 and TRBJ1-2; 8 nucleotides align to TRBD1. Input material: blood, either unsorted or a sorted T cell fraction (not recorded which). The receptor was isolated from a human donor who was either an allogeneic HSCT recipient or a stem cell or donor lymphocyte infusion donor (not recorded which). It is not recorded whose cells these are; they may come from a transplant donor. Here the CDR3 DNA reads TGTGCCAGCAGTTTAGGGACAGGGAGGAGGGCGTATGGCTACACCTTC. It yields the protein CASSLGTGRRAYGYTF.